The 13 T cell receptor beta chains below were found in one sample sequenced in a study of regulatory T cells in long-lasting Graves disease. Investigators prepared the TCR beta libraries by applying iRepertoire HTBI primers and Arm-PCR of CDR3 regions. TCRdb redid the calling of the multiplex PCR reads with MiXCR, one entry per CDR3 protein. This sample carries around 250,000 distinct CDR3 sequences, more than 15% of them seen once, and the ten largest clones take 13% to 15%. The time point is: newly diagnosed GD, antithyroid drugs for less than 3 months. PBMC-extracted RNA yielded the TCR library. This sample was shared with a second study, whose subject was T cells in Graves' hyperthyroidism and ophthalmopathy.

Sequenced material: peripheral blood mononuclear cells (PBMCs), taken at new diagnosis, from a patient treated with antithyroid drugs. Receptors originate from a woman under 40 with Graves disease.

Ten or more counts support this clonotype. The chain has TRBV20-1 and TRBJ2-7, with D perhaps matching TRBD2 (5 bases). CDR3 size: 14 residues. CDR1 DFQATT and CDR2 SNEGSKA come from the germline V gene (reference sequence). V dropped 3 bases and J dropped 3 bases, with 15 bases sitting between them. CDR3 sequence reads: CSARAMGEYYEQYF. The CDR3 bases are TGCAGTGCTAGGGCAATGGGAGAGTACTACGAGCAGTACTTC.

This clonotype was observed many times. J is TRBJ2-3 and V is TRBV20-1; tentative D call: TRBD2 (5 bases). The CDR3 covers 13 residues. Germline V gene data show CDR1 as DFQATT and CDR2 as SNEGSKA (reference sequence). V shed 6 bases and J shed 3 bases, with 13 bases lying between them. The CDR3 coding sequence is TGCAGTGCCTCAACTAGAAATACAGATACGCAGTATTTT. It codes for CSASTRNTDTQYF.

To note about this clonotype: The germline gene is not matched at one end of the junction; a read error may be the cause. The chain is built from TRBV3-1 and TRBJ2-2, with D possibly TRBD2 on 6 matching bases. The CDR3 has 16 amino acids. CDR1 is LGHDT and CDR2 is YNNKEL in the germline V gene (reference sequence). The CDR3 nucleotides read TGTGCCAGCAGACAAGCGGGTCTGGCGAACACCGGGGAGCTGTTTTTT. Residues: CASRQAGLANTGELFF.

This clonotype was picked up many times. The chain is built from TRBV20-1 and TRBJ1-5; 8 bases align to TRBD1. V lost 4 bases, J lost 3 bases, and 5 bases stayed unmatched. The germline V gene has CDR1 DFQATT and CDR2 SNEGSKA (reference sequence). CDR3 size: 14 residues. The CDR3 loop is CSAIRGLPNQPQHF. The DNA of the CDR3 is TGCAGTGCTATCAGGGGGCTACCCAATCAGCCCCAGCATTTT.

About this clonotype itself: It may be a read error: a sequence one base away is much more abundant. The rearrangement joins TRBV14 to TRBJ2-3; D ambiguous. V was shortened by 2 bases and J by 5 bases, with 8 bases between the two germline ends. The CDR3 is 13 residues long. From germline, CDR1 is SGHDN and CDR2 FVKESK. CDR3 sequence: CASSQSPLDTQYF. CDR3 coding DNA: TGTGCCAGCAGCCAATCGCCTCTAGATACGCAGTATTTT.

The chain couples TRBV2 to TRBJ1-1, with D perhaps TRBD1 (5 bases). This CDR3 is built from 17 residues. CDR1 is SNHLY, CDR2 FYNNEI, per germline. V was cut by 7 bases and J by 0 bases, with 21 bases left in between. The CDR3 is CASTPGPEGTLNTEAFF. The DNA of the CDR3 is TGTGCCAGCACCCCGGGTCCGGAGGGGACCCTGAACACTGAAGCTTTCTTT.

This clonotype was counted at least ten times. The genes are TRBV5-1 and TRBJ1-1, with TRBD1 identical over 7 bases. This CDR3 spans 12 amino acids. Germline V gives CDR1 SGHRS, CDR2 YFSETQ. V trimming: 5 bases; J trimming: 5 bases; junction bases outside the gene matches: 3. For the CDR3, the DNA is TGCGCCAGCAGGGCAGGGGGGACTGAAGCTTTCTTT. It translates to CASRAGGTEAFF. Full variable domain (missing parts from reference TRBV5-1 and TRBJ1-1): KAGVTQTPRYLIKTRGQQVTLSCSPISGHRSVSWYQQTPGQGLQFLFEYFSETQRNKGNFPGRFSGRQFSNSRSEMNVSTLELGDSALYLCASRAGGTEAFFGQGTRLTVV.

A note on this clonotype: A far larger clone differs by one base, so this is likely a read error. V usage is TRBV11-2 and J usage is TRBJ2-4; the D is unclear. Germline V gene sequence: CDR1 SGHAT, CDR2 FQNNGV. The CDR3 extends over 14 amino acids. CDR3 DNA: TGTGCCAGCAATCCAACGACCGCCTACAATGAGCAGCTCTTC. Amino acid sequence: CASNPTTAYNEQLF.

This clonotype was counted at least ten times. CDR3 DNA: TGTGCCAGCAGTGAAGACAGGGACAATGAGCAGTTCTTC. Amino acid sequence: CASSEDRDNEQFF. The chain has TRBV6-1 and TRBJ2-1, with D perhaps matching TRBD1 (6 bases). Germline CDR1 reads MNHNS; CDR2 reads SASEGT. Trimming took off 1 base at V and 5 bases at J, with 6 bases between the two ends. The CDR3 consists of 13 residues.

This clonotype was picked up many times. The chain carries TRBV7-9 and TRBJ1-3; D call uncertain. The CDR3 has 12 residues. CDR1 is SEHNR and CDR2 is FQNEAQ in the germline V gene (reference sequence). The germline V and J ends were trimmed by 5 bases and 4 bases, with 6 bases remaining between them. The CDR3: CASSGNGNTIYF. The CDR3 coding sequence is TGTGCCAGCAGCGGAAACGGAAACACCATATATTTT. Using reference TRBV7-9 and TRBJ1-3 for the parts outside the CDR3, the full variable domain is DTGVSQNPRHKITKRGQNVTFRCDPISEHNRLYWYRQTLGQGPEFLTYFQNEAQLEKSRLLSDRFSAERPKGSFSTLEIQRTEQGDSAMYLCASSGNGNTIYFGEGSWLTVV.

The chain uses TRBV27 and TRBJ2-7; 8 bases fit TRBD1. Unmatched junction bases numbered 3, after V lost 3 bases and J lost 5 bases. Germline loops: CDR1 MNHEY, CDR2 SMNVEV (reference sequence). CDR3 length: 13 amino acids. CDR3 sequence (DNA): TGTGCCAGCAGTTTGTGGACAGGGAACGAGCAGTACTTC. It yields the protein CASSLWTGNEQYF.

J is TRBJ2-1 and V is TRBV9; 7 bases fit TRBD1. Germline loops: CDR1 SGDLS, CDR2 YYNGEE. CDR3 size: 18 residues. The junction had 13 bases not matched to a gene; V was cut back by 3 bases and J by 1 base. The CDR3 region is CASSADAVGGASYNEQFF. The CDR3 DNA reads TGTGCCAGCAGCGCTGACGCGGTAGGGGGCGCTTCCTACAATGAGCAGTTCTTC.

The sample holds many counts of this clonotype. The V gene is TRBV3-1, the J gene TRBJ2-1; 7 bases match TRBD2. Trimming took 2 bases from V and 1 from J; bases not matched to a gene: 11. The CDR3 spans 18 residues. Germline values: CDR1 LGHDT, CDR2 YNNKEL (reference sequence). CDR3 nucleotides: TGTGCCAGCAGCCAATGGGTGACTAGCTTTTTGTCCTACAATGAGCAGTTCTTC. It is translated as CASSQWVTSFLSYNEQFF.